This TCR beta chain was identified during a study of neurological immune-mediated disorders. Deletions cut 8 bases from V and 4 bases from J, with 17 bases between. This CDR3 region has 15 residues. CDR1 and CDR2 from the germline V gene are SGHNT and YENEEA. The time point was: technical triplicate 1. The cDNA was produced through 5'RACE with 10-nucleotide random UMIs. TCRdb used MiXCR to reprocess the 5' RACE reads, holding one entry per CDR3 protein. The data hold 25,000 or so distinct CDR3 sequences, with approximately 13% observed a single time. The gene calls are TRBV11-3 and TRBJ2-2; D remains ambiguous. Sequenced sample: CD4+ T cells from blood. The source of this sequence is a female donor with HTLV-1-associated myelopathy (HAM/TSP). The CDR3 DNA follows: TGTGCCAGCGTCCGGAACCCGGGTCGCACCGGGGAGCTGTTTTTT. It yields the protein CASVRNPGRTGELFF.